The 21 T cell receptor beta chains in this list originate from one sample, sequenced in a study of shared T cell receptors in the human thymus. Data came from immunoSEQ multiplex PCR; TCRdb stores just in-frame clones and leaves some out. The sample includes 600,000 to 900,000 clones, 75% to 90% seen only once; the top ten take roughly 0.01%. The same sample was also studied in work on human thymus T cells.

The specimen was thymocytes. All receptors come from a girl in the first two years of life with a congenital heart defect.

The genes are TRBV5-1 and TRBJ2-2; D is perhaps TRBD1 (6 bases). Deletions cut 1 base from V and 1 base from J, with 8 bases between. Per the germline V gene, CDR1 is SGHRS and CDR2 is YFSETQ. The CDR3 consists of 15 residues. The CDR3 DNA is TGCGCCAGCAGCTTGTTGGGACAGAACACCGGGGAGCTGTTTTTT. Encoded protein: CASSLLGQNTGELFF.

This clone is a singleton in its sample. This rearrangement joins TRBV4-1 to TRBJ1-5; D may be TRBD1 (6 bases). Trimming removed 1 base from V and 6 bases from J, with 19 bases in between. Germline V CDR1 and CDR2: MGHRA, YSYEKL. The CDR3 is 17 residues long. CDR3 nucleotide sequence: TGCGCCAGCAGCCAAGGCACAGGGCGGGTATCTATTCAGCCCCAGCATTTT. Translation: CASSQGTGRVSIQPQHF.

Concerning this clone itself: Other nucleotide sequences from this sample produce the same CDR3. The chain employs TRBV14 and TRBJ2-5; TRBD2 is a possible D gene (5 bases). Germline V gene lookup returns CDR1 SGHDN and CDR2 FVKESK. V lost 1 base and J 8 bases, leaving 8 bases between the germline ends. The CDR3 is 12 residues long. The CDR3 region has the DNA TGTGCCAGCAGCCAAGCCCGGGAAACCCAGTACTTC. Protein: CASSQARETQYF.

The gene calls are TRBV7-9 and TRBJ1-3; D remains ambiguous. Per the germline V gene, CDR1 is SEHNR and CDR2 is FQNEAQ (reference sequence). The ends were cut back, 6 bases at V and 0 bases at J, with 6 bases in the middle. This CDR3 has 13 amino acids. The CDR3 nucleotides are TGTGCCAGCAGGACACTCTCTGGAAACACCATATATTTT. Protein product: CASRTLSGNTIYF.

The CDR3 nucleotides read TGTGCCAGCAGTTATCAGACAGGTTCTCCTGAAGCTTTCTTT. Its translation is CASSYQTGSPEAFF. This chain connects TRBV6-6 to TRBJ1-1, with D perhaps TRBD1 (6 bases). This CDR3 contains 14 residues. Trimming stripped 3 bases from V and 6 bases from J, with 14 bases between. Germline-derived CDR1 and CDR2 are MNHNY and SVGAGI (reference sequence).

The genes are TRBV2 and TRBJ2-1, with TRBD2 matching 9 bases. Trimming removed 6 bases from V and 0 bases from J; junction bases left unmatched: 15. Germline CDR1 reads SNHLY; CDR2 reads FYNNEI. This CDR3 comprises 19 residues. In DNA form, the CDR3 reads TGTGCCAGCAGGAGACTAGCGGTCACAGAGAACCTCTCCTACAATGAGCAGTTCTTC. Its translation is CASRRLAVTENLSYNEQFF.

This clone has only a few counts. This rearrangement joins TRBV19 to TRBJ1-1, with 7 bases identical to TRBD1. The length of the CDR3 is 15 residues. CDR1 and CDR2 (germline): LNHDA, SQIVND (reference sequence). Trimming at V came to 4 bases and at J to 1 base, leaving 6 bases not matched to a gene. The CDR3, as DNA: TGTGCCAGTAGTACCGACAGGGCGGGGAACACTGAAGCTTTCTTT. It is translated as CASSTDRAGNTEAFF.

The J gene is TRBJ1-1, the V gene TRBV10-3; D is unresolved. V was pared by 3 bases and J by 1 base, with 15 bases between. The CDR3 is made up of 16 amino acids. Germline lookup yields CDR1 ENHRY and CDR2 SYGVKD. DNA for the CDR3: TGTGCCATCAGTGAATGGCAACATGAATGGAACACTGAAGCTTTCTTT. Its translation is CAISEWQHEWNTEAFF.

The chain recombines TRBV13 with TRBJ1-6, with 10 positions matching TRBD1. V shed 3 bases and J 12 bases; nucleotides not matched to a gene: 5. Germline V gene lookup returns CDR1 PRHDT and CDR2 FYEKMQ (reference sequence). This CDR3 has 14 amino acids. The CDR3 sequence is CASSLRQGAEPLHF. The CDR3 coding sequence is TGTGCCAGCAGCTTGAGACAGGGGGCGGAACCCCTCCACTTT.

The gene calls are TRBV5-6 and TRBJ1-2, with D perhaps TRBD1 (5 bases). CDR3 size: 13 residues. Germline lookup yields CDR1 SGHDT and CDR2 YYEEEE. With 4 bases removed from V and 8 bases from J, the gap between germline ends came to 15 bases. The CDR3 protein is CASSARQRNGYTF. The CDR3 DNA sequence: TGTGCCAGCAGCGCTCGACAGAGGAACGGCTACACCTTC.

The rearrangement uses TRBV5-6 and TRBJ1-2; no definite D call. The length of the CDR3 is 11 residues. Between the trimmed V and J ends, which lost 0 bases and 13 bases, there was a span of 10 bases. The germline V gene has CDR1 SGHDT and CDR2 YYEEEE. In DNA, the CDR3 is TGTGCCAGCAGCTTGGGGAGTGAGTGCACCTTC. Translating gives CASSLGSECTF.

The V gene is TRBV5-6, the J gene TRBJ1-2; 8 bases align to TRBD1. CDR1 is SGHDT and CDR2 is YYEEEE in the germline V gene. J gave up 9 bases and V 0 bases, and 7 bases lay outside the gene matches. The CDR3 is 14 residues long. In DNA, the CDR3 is TGTGCCAGCAGCTTGGTTGGACAGGGTCTTCGCTACACCTTC. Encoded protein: CASSLVGQGLRYTF.

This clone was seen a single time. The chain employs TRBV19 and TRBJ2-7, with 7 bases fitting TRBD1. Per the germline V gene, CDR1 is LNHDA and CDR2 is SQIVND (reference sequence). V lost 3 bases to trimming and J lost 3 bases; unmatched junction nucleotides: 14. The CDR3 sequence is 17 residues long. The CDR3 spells CASSIKRVRQGFYEQYF. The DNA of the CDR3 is TGTGCCAGTAGTATTAAAAGGGTGAGACAGGGATTCTACGAGCAGTACTTC.

CDR3 in DNA: TGTGCCAGCAGCTACGGACTAGCGGGGGGTTCGGCCAAAAACATTCAGTACTTC. Translating it yields CASSYGLAGGSAKNIQYF. The chain has TRBV14 and TRBJ2-4; 14 bases agree with TRBD2. From germline, CDR1 is SGHDN and CDR2 FVKESK. V lost 5 bases to trimming and J lost 1 base; unmatched junction nucleotides: 7. The CDR3 runs 18 residues.

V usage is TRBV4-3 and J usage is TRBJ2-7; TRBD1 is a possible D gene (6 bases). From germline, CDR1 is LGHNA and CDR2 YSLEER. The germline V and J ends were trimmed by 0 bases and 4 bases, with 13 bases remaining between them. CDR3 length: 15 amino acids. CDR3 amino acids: CASSQETGKGYEQYF. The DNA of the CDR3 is TGCGCCAGCAGCCAAGAGACAGGTAAAGGTTACGAGCAGTACTTC.

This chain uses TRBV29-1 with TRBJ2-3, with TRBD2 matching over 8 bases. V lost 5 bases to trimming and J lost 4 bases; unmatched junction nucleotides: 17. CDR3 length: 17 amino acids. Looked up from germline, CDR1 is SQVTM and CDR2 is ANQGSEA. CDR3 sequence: CSVLAGRFNWGADTQYF. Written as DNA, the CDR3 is TGCAGCGTTTTAGCGGGGCGTTTTAATTGGGGCGCAGATACGCAGTATTTT.

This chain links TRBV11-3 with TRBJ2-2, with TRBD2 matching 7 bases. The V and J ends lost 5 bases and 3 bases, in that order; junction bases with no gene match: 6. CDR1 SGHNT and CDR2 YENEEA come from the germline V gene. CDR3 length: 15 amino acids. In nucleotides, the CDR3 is TGTGCCAGCAGCCCATCTAGCGGCTACACCGGGGAGCTGTTTTTT. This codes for CASSPSSGYTGELFF.

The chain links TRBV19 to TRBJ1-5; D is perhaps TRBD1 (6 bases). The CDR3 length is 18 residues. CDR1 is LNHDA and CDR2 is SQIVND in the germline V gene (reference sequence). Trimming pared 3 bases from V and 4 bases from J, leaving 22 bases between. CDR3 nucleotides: TGTGCCAGTAGTATGAATAGAAGGACAGTTACGGATAATCAGCCCCAGCATTTT. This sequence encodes CASSMNRRTVTDNQPQHF.

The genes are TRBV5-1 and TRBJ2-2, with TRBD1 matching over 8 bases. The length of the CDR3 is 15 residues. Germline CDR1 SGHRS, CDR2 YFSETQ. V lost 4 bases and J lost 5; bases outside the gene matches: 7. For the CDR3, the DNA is TGCGCCAGCAGCGGGGAAGGACAGGGTACCGGGGAGCTGTTTTTT. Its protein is CASSGEGQGTGELFF.

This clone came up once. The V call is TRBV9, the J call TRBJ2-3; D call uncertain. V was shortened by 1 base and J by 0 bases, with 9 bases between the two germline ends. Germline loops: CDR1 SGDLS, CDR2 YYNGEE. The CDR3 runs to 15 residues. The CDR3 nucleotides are TGTGCCAGCAGCGTAAGAGCCCTCAGCACAGATACGCAGTATTTT. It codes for CASSVRALSTDTQYF.

The CDR3 bases are TGTGCCAGCAGTTCCCTGAGGATGGGGCGCTATGGCTACACCTTC. This gives the protein CASSSLRMGRYGYTF. J is TRBJ1-2 and V is TRBV28; D is possibly TRBD1 (5 bases). Trimming left V 4 bases short and J 4 bases short, with 16 bases between. CDR1 is MDHEN and CDR2 is SYDVKM in the germline V gene. The CDR3 length is 15 residues.